This T cell receptor beta chain was identified during a study of T cell changes during pregnancy in multiple sclerosis. Trimming cost V 11 bases and J 7 bases; bases outside gene matches: 16. Germline CDR1 is MNHEY and CDR2 is SVGAGI. The CDR3 spans 14 residues. The repertoire was sequenced with immunoSEQ multiplex PCR; TCRdb's copy has only in-frame clones and lacks some. The sample lists over 45,000 clones, 85% to 95% occurring once. The chain combines TRBV6-5 with TRBJ2-7, with TRBD2 identical over 8 bases. This sample comprised CD4+ T cells from peripheral blood mononuclear cells, obtained in the second trimester of pregnancy. The receptor was isolated from a female donor in good health, enrolled as a control in a pregnancy study. The CDR3 DNA reads as TGTGCCGGCACCCCTTTAGCGGGACCCGGGGAGCAGTACTTC. This codes for CAGTPLAGPGEQYF.